The TCR beta chain under discussion was sequenced for a study of blood T cell repertoires in COVID-19. Overall study context: Acute-phase and convalescent COVID-19 samples originated in the United States, Italy and Spain.

The repertoire was sequenced with immunoSEQ multiplex PCR; TCRdb's copy has only in-frame clones and lacks some. The sample holds fewer than 350,000 clones; approximately 91% are singletons and the top ten take 2.3%. The sequenced sample consisted of PBMCs or T cells enriched from blood (not recorded which). This clonotype originated in a woman in her forties with acute COVID-19.

The CDR3 nucleotides read TGTGCCAGCAGTCCCGACGGACAGGATGGCTACACCTTC. Residues: CASSPDGQDGYTF. The V gene is TRBV12-3 or TRBV12-4, the J gene TRBJ1-2; 7 bases align to TRBD1. This CDR3 comprises 13 residues. Trimming took 5 bases from V and 6 from J; bases not matched to a gene: 6.